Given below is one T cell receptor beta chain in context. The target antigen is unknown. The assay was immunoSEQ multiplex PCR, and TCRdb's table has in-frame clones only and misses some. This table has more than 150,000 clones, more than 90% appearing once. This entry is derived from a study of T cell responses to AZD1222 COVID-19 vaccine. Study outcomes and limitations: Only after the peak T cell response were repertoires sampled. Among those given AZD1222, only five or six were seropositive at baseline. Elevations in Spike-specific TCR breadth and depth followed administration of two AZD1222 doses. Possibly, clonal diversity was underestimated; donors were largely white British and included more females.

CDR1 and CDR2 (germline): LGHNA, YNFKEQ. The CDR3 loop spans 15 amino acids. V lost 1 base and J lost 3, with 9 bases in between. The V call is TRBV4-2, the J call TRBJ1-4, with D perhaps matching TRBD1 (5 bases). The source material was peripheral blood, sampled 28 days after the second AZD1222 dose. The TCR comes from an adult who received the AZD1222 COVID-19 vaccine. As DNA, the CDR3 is TGTGCCAGCAGCCAAGGATGGGGGTCTAATGAAAAACTGTTTTTT. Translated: CASSQGWGSNEKLFF.